This record covers a single T cell receptor beta chain. Data came from immunoSEQ multiplex PCR; TCRdb stores just in-frame clones and leaves some out. The sample lists 60,000 to 100,000 clones, about 90% seen once, with 6% to 8.5% in the top ten. The data are from a study of T cell responses to AZD1222 COVID-19 vaccine. CDR1 is MDHEN and CDR2 is SYDVKM in the germline V gene. The CDR3 is 15 residues long. V lost 5 bases and J lost 2; bases outside the gene matches: 7. This receptor was obtained from an adult in good health. The rearrangement joins TRBV28 to TRBJ2-7; 9 bases match TRBD2. Source: peripheral blood, taken on day 0 of MenACWY control vaccination. Written as DNA, the CDR3 is TGTGCCAGCAGTAGAAGCTTAGCGGGGGCCTACGAGCAGTACTTC. It is translated as CASSRSLAGAYEQYF.